The 7 T cell receptor beta chains presented below share a single source sample, sequenced in a study of T cell repertoires in cytomegalovirus infection. The antigens of these receptors remain unknown. TCRdb passed the reads through MiXCR, listing each CDR3 protein once. The data hold about 310,000 distinct CDR3 sequences, with roughly 25% observed a single time. Here the sequenced sample was cultured PBMCs, taken from culture after CMV antigen stimulation. The receptors here all came from a human donor in good health (CMV status not recorded). Some clones in this sample may be carry-over from other donors' samples.

This clonotype was detected many times. The rearrangement links TRBV7-6 to TRBJ1-6; perhaps TRBD1 as D (6 bases). The CDR3 covers 16 residues. Germline V gene lookup returns CDR1 SGHVS and CDR2 FNYEAQ. Trimming took off 2 bases at V and 7 bases at J, with 15 bases between the two ends. CDR3 nucleotides: TGTGCCAGCAGCTTAAGACCGACAGGAGGAAATTCACCCCTCCACTTT. Translated: CASSLRPTGGNSPLHF.

The chain employs TRBV20-1 and TRBJ2-5, with 11 positions matching TRBD1. Germline CDR1 and CDR2: DFQATT and SNEGSKA (reference sequence). The CDR3 is made up of 14 amino acids. The ends lost 4 bases at V and 6 bases at J; junction bases unmatched: 7. The DNA of the CDR3 is TGCAGTGCTAAAGGACAGGGGGCGGGAAAGACCCAGTACTTC. Translated, it gives CSAKGQGAGKTQYF.

V usage is TRBV27 and J usage is TRBJ2-3; 12 bases are shared with TRBD2. Per the germline V gene, CDR1 is MNHEY and CDR2 is SMNVEV (reference sequence). The CDR3 is 19 amino acids. V shed 5 bases and J 3 bases; nucleotides not matched to a gene: 15. CDR3 nucleotides: TGTGCCAGCAGTCCAACCCCCCCCGGACTAGCGGGAAAGACAGATACGCAGTATTTT. Translating gives CASSPTPPGLAGKTDTQYF.

This clonotype was recorded a few times. The chain links TRBV6-5 to TRBJ2-7; D remains ambiguous. V gave up 2 bases and J gave up 7 bases, with 15 bases separating them. This CDR3 spans 14 amino acids. From germline, CDR1 is MNHEY and CDR2 SVGAGI. This CDR3 reads CASSYARSLREQYF. CDR3 DNA: TGTGCCAGCAGTTACGCCCGGTCGCTCAGGGAGCAGTACTTC.

In the case of this clonotype: Its ends do not fully match the called genes, so a read error is possible. The V gene is TRBV6-2 or TRBV6-3, the J gene TRBJ2-4, with a tentative D call TRBD1 (6 bases). CDR3 size: 13 residues. Germline-derived CDR1 and CDR2 are MNHEY and SVGEGT. Here the CDR3 DNA reads TGTGCCAGCAGTCCCTCAATATATGGCAAGGGGGACTTC. Its protein is CASSPSIYGKGDF.

This clonotype was detected many times. The chain joins TRBV10-3 to TRBJ2-1; 11 bases map to TRBD2. Germline V lookup: CDR1 ENHRY, CDR2 SYGVKD. V lost 5 bases and J lost 4; bases outside the gene matches: 4. This CDR3 is 15 amino acids long. CDR3 DNA: TGTGCCATCAGTACGGGACTAGCGGCTTACAATGAGCAGTTCTTC. It codes for CAISTGLAAYNEQFF.

There are a few counts of this clonotype. This chain uses TRBV7-2 with TRBJ1-2, with a possible D match to TRBD1 (5 bases). In germline, CDR1 is SGHTA, CDR2 FQGNSA. Trimming took 5 bases from V and 1 from J, leaving 11 bases between them. The CDR3 consists of 14 residues. This CDR3 is CASSPDGGNYGYTF. The CDR3 DNA sequence: TGTGCCAGCAGCCCCGACGGGGGTAACTATGGCTACACCTTC.